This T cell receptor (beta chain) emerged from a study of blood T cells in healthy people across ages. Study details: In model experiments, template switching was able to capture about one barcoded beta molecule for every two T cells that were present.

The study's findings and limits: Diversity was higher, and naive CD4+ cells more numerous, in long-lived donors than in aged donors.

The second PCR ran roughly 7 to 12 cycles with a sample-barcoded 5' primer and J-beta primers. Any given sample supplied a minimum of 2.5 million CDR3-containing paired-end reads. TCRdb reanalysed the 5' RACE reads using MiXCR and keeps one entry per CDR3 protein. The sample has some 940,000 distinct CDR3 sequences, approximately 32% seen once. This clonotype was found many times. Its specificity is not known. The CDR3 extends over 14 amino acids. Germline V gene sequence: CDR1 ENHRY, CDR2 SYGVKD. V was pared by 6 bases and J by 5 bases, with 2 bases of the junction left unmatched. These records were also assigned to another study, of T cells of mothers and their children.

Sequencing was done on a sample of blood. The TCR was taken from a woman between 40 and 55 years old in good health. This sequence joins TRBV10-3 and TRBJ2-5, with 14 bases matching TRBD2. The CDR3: CAISGTSGGETQYF. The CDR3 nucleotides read TGTGCCATCAGCGGGACTAGCGGGGGTGAGACCCAGTACTTC.